The 26 T cell receptor beta chains below all came from one sample that was sequenced in a study of cytomegalovirus exposure and HLA in healthy donors. PCR amplification relied on 60 Vbeta primers (plus 13 Jbeta primers). Using immunoSEQ multiplex PCR, the repertoire was profiled, and TCRdb retains in-frame clones only, with some absent. Of more than 85,000 clones in the sample, roughly three quarters were seen once. What was sequenced was PBMCs. The source is a female donor in good health and CMV-seronegative.

V is TRBV6-6 and J is TRBJ2-5; 7 bases agree with TRBD2. Trimming cost V 7 bases and J 4 bases; bases outside gene matches: 15. The germline gives CDR1 MNHNY, CDR2 SVGAGI (reference sequence). The CDR3 consists of 16 residues. CDR3 residues: CASKGRGKRDRETQYF. DNA of the CDR3: TGTGCCAGCAAAGGGCGTGGAAAGCGGGACCGAGAGACCCAGTACTTC.

V and J are TRBV6-4 and TRBJ2-2; TRBD2 matches 10 bases. The trim removed 6 bases at V and 1 base at J, leaving 11 bases unmatched. Germline CDR1 is MRHNA and CDR2 is SNTAGT. There are 18 residues in the CDR3. CDR3 loop: CASSVGGAGGGNTGELFF. The CDR3 nucleotides are TGTGCCAGCAGCGTGGGTGGAGCGGGAGGGGGGAACACCGGGGAGCTGTTTTTT.

CDR3 sequence (DNA): TGCGCCAGCAGCGGACTAGCGGGAGGGCCGGTAGAGCAGTACTTC. Translation gives CASSGLAGGPVEQYF. The rearrangement joins TRBV5-1 to TRBJ2-7; 15 positions agree with TRBD2. Losses at the gene ends were 4 bases for V and 7 bases for J; bases not matched to a gene: 6. The CDR3 is 15 residues long. Germline CDR1 is SGHRS and CDR2 is YFSETQ. Supplemented by reference TRBV5-1 and TRBJ2-7, the full variable domain reads KAGVTQTPRYLIKTRGQQVTLSCSPISGHRSVSWYQQTPGQGLQFLFEYFSETQRNKGNFPGRFSGRQFSNSRSEMNVSTLELGDSALYLCASSGLAGGPVEQYFGPGTRLTVT.

V and J are TRBV5-4 and TRBJ2-7, with 7 bases matching TRBD1. The CDR3 spans 15 residues. From germline, CDR1 is SGHNT and CDR2 YYREEE (reference sequence). Trimming cost V 0 bases and J 2 bases; bases outside gene matches: 5. CDR3 DNA sequence: TGTGCCAGCAGCTTGGGGCCGGGACAGACCTACGAGCAGTACTTC. Translating gives CASSLGPGQTYEQYF.

This chain links TRBV9 with TRBJ2-1, with 11 bases aligning to TRBD2. Germline CDR1 and CDR2: SGDLS and YYNGEE. The V and J ends lost 3 bases and 4 bases, in that order; junction bases with no gene match: 6. This CDR3 spans 16 amino acids. The chain's CDR3 is CASSDLGTSGYNEQFF. CDR3 DNA: TGTGCCAGCAGCGACCTCGGGACTAGCGGTTACAATGAGCAGTTCTTC.

This clone was seen more than once but under ten times. V gene TRBV30 combines with J gene TRBJ2-7; TRBD2 agrees at 7 bases. This CDR3 has 13 residues. Germline CDR1 GTSNPN, CDR2 SVGIG (reference sequence). The V gene end was trimmed by 5 bases and the J gene end by 2 bases; junction bases not matched to a gene: 6. The chain's CDR3 is CAWGEGEAYEQYF. The CDR3 DNA sequence: TGTGCCTGGGGGGAGGGTGAGGCCTACGAGCAGTACTTC.

This clone has just a few counts. The V call is TRBV18, the J call TRBJ2-5; TRBD2 matches at 11 bases. CDR3 length: 19 residues. The germline V gene has CDR1 KGHSH and CDR2 LQKENI. V shed 0 bases and J 2 bases; nucleotides not matched to a gene: 11. The DNA of the CDR3 is TGTGCCAGCTCACCACCTTACCTTCTGACTAGCGGGGCTCAAGAGACCCAGTACTTC. This gives the protein CASSPPYLLTSGAQETQYF.

This clone has more than one count but fewer than ten. The chain is built from TRBV19 and TRBJ2-1; D remains unclear. Germline assignment: CDR1 LNHDA and CDR2 SQIVND (reference sequence). The CDR3 length is 13 residues. V was trimmed by 1 base and J by 3 bases, leaving 4 bases between them. The CDR3 protein is CASSIVLYNEQFF. The CDR3 nucleotides read TGTGCCAGTAGTATAGTTCTCTACAATGAGCAGTTCTTC.

The rearrangement joins TRBV30 to TRBJ2-5; 7 bases fit TRBD2. CDR1 is GTSNPN and CDR2 is SVGIG in the germline V gene (reference sequence). The CDR3 runs to 15 residues. V shed 2 bases, J shed 3 bases, and the junction held 9 bases outside the gene matches. CDR3 sequence: CAWSLAGSREETQYF. The CDR3 region has the DNA TGTGCCTGGAGTTTAGCGGGCTCCCGGGAAGAGACCCAGTACTTC.

The chain employs TRBV6-5 and TRBJ1-5; D gene uncertain. Trimming pared 0 bases from V and 1 base from J, leaving 4 bases between. The CDR3 runs 14 residues. The V gene's germline CDR1 is MNHEY and CDR2 SVGAGI. CDR3 protein: CASSYSTSNQPQHF. In DNA form, the CDR3 reads TGTGCCAGCAGTTACTCGACAAGCAATCAGCCCCAGCATTTT.

The rearrangement uses TRBV5-4 and TRBJ1-1; tentatively, D is TRBD1 (6 bases). V gave up 4 bases and J gave up 0 bases, with 13 bases separating them. The CDR3 runs to 15 residues. Germline V CDR1 and CDR2: SGHNT, YYREEE (reference sequence). The DNA for the CDR3 is TGTGCCAGCAGCCCTGGACAGAAGATGAACACTGAAGCTTTCTTT. Translating it yields CASSPGQKMNTEAFF.

The rearrangement uses TRBV11-2 and TRBJ1-1; unclear D gene. The CDR3 spans 13 residues. Looked up from germline, CDR1 is SGHAT and CDR2 is FQNNGV. Trimming stripped 2 bases from V and 1 base from J, with 5 bases between. This CDR3 is CASSLRSNTEAFF. The CDR3 DNA reads TGTGCCAGCAGCTTACGGTCGAACACTGAAGCTTTCTTT.

The genes are TRBV14 and TRBJ1-1; possibly TRBD1 for D (6 bases). CDR1 is SGHDN and CDR2 is FVKESK in the germline V gene. The V gene lost 2 bases and the J gene lost 6 bases, with 13 bases spanning the gap. The CDR3 is made up of 14 amino acids. CDR3 region: CASSQWDIMPEAFF. CDR3 nucleotide sequence: TGTGCCAGCAGCCAATGGGACATAATGCCTGAAGCTTTCTTT.

The gene calls are TRBV20-1 and TRBJ2-5; D uncertain. The V end was cut by 3 bases, the J end by 2 bases, with 4 bases between. This CDR3 has 11 amino acids. Germline loops: CDR1 DFQATT, CDR2 SNEGSKA (reference sequence). The chain's CDR3 is CSASLQETQYF. The CDR3 DNA reads TGCAGTGCTAGCCTACAAGAGACCCAGTACTTC.

The genes are TRBV7-8 and TRBJ1-1; the match to TRBD1 covers 8 bases. The J segment lost 4 bases and the V segment lost 1 base, leaving 5 bases of the junction unmatched. The CDR3 sequence is 15 residues long. Looked up from germline, CDR1 is SGHVS and CDR2 is FQNEAQ. CDR3 sequence reads: CASSLVHRGVTEAFF. CDR3 bases: TGTGCCAGCAGCTTAGTCCACAGGGGGGTCACTGAAGCTTTCTTT.

This clone was recorded a few times. This chain connects TRBV5-1 to TRBJ1-1; D is possibly TRBD1 (5 bases). The ends were cut back, 2 bases at V and 3 bases at J, with 14 bases in the middle. CDR3 length: 15 residues. Germline V lookup: CDR1 SGHRS, CDR2 YFSETQ. This CDR3 is CASSFSPGGDTEAFF. Here the CDR3 DNA reads TGCGCCAGCAGCTTCTCTCCGGGGGGGGACACTGAAGCTTTCTTT.

The chain carries TRBV21-1 and TRBJ2-4; TRBD1 is taken as the D call from the table, unchecked against the DNA. TRBV21-1 has pseudogene status. The CDR3 contains 15 residues. The CDR3 sequence: CASGRRILAKNIQYF. In DNA, the CDR3 is TGTGCCAGCGGGCGCAGGATCCTAGCCAAAAACATTCAGTACTTC.

The rearrangement joins TRBV5-6 to TRBJ2-3; TRBD1 matches 7 bases. CDR1 is SGHDT, CDR2 YYEEEE, per germline. This CDR3 contains 19 residues. V was pared by 0 bases and J by 6 bases, with 19 bases of the junction left unmatched. CDR3 sequence reads: CASSLDPLGTDNTVDTQYF. The CDR3 DNA sequence: TGTGCCAGCAGCTTGGATCCCCTAGGGACAGACAACACTGTGGATACGCAGTATTTT.

The sample holds a few counts of this clone. This sequence joins TRBV5-1 and TRBJ1-2; 7 bases align to TRBD1. V shed 1 base and J 4 bases; nucleotides not matched to a gene: 7. Germline V gene lookup returns CDR1 SGHRS and CDR2 YFSETQ. This CDR3 region has 15 residues. The CDR3 here is CASSLNRGQTYGYTF. CDR3 sequence (DNA): TGCGCCAGCAGCTTGAACCGGGGACAGACCTATGGCTACACCTTC.

This clone was observed a few times. V usage is TRBV5-4 and J usage is TRBJ2-1; 12 bases are a match to TRBD2. V trimming: 4 bases; J trimming: 4 bases; junction bases outside the gene matches: 6. Germline V gene data show CDR1 as SGHNT and CDR2 as YYREEE (reference sequence). The CDR3 has 16 amino acids. The CDR3 region is CASSQATSGGYNEQFF. CDR3 nucleotide sequence: TGTGCCAGCAGCCAAGCGACTAGCGGGGGTTACAATGAGCAGTTCTTC.

This clone showed up just a few times. This chain links TRBV11-1 with TRBJ2-1; 8 nucleotides agree with TRBD1. Germline lookup yields CDR1 SGHAT and CDR2 FQDESV (reference sequence). V lost 5 bases and J lost 3; bases outside the gene matches: 9. The CDR3 spans 16 residues. The CDR3 reads CASSQEGGTGYNEQFF. Written as DNA, the CDR3 is TGTGCCAGCAGCCAAGAAGGGGGGACAGGCTACAATGAGCAGTTCTTC.

This clone was seen only a few times. J is TRBJ2-1 and V is TRBV5-1, with 14 bases aligning to TRBD2. CDR1 is SGHRS and CDR2 is YFSETQ in the germline V gene. The length of the CDR3 is 19 residues. J was trimmed by 9 bases and V by 3 bases; bases with no gene match: 17. CDR3 in amino acids: CASSWTTGTSGRGASEQFF. The CDR3 DNA follows: TGCGCCAGCAGCTGGACTACCGGGACTAGCGGGAGAGGGGCCAGTGAGCAGTTCTTC.

The V and J genes are TRBV7-3 and TRBJ2-2, with D maybe TRBD2 (7 bases). The V end lost 2 bases, the J end lost 2 bases, and 12 bases lay between the germline ends. Germline lookup yields CDR1 SGHTA and CDR2 FQGTGA. The CDR3 contains 16 residues. This CDR3 is CASSLFGGRNTGELFF. CDR3 DNA: TGTGCCAGCAGCTTATTCGGGGGGCGAAACACCGGGGAGCTGTTTTTT. Combining the CDR3 with reference TRBV7-3 and TRBJ2-2 gives the whole variable domain GAGVSQTPSNKVTEKGKYVELRCDPISGHTALYWYRQSLGQGPEFLIYFQGTGAADDSGLPNDRFFAVRPEGSVSTLKIQRTERGDSAVYLCASSLFGGRNTGELFFGEGSRLTVL.

This clone was seen a handful of times. The chain recombines TRBV11-3 with TRBJ2-2; D might be TRBD1 (5 bases). CDR1 SGHNT and CDR2 YENEEA come from the germline V gene. The germline V and J ends were trimmed by 5 bases and 7 bases, with 17 bases remaining between them. The CDR3 has 15 residues. The CDR3 loop reads CASSRREGESGELFF. The DNA of the CDR3 is TGTGCCAGCAGCCGTCGCGAAGGGGAAAGCGGGGAGCTGTTTTTT.

In its sample, this clone was seen once. V gene TRBV13 combines with J gene TRBJ2-1; TRBD2 aligns across 13 bases. Germline values: CDR1 PRHDT, CDR2 FYEKMQ (reference sequence). V dropped 0 bases and J dropped 7; count of bases not matched to a gene: 12. The CDR3 has 19 residues. The CDR3 DNA reads as TGTGCCAGCAGCTTAGGACTAGCGGGGGGGCCTGCCTGGGGGAATGAGCAGTTCTTC. It codes for CASSLGLAGGPAWGNEQFF.

The CDR3: CASSDDRQNTEAFF. Written as DNA, the CDR3 is TGTGCCAGCAGTGATGACCGACAGAACACTGAAGCTTTCTTT. The V gene is TRBV25-1, the J gene TRBJ1-1; D is unresolved. Germline CDR1 and CDR2: MGHDK and SYGVNS. This CDR3 region has 14 residues. V was pared by 3 bases and J by 1 base, with 9 bases between.